The clone carrying this TCR beta chain is a singleton in its sample. The V end was cut by 2 bases, the J end by 3 bases, with 10 bases between. There are 14 residues in the CDR3. Germline V gene sequence: CDR1 SGHTA, CDR2 FQGTGA. These data originate in a study of blood T cell repertoires in COVID-19. As for the study in general: The United States, Italy and Spain supplied acute and convalescent COVID-19 samples. PBMCs, B-cell-depleted T cells, or T cells provided the cDNA or gDNA that made up the material.

Source study methods: From reference gene primer amplification, estimates of nucleated cell counts were derived. Measured with immunoSEQ multiplex PCR; TCRdb has only the in-frame clones, and not every one. That table furnishes V, J and clone size, whereas the DNA furnished D and trimming. This repertoire shows about 160,000 clones, roughly 84% found once; its top ten account for approximately 10%. This sequence joins TRBV7-3 and TRBJ2-5; perhaps TRBD2 as D (6 bases). The sequenced material came from peripheral blood. This TCR was recovered from a woman aged 80 or over with active or convalescent COVID-19. The CDR3 reads CASSLLAFEETQYF. The CDR3 nucleotides are TGTGCCAGCAGCTTACTAGCGTTTGAAGAGACCCAGTACTTC.